The following is a TCR beta chain sequence with its context. As yet, its antigen is unknown. The CDR3 sequence is 12 residues long. The V gene end was trimmed by 10 bases and the J gene end by 1 base; junction bases not matched to a gene: 3. Germline V gene sequence: CDR1 MNHNS, CDR2 SASEGT. The data belong to a study of radiotherapy plus CTLA-4 blockade in lung cancer. The study, taken as a whole, reports: Early shifts in blood T cell clones, with interferon-beta, reportedly predicted response best. Following radiotherapy plus ipilimumab, tumor-derived TCR clones expanded in the blood.

Generated by immunoSEQ multiplex PCR, the TCRdb table keeps only in-frame clones and is missing some. The sample carries around 77,000 clones, over 65% recorded once. The origin of this receptor is a human donor with non-small cell lung cancer whose response to radiotherapy plus ipilimumab could not be evaluated. The sample consisted of peripheral blood, taken from a patient treated with radiotherapy plus ipilimumab. V gene TRBV6-1 combines with J gene TRBJ2-7; 8 positions match TRBD1. The DNA of the CDR3 is TGTGCCACCGGGACAGGTTCCTACGAGCAGTACTTC. This translates into CATGTGSYEQYF.